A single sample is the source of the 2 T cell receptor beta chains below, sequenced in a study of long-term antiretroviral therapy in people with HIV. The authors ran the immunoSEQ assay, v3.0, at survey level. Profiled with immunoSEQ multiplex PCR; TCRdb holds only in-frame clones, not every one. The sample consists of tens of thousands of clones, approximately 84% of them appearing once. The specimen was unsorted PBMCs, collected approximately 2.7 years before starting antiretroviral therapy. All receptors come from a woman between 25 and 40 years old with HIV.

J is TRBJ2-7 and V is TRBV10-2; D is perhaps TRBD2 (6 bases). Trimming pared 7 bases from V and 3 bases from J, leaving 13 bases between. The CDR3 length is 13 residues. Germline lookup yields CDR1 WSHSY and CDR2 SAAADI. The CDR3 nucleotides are TGCGCCAGCACCCACCTAGCGCACTACGAGCAGTACTTC. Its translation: CASTHLAHYEQYF.

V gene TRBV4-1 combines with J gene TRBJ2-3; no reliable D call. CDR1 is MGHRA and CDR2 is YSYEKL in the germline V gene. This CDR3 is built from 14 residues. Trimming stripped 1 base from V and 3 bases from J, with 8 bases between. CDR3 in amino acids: CASSQGAQTDTQYF. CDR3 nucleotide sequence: TGCGCCAGCAGCCAAGGAGCGCAGACAGATACGCAGTATTTT.